This TCR beta chain was observed in a study of shared clonotypes between healthy human individuals. Study-level information: Per-donor plates numbered three CD4 naive, three CD4 memory, two CD8 naive and one CD8 memory. Study-level results: Rarefaction showed that sequencing of sorted subsets was incomplete (despite large depth). Naive CD4 clonotype sharing across several donors was approximately 5.2%.

This clone was recorded only once. Antigen: not known. This CDR3 is 14 amino acids long. Germline loops: CDR1 SNHLY, CDR2 FYNNEI. With V trimmed by 6 bases and J by 0 bases, 5 bases remained unmatched. Sequencing used immunoSEQ multiplex PCR; TCRdb keeps in-frame clones, though not all of them. The top ten hold more than 0.3% of the sample, which has hundreds of thousands of clones, roughly 98% seen once. Naive CD8 cells, CD45RO-negative and positively selected for CCR7, excluded terminally differentiated effector memory CD45RA+ cells. J is TRBJ2-7 and V is TRBV2; 7 bases agree with TRBD1. Material for sequencing was naive CD8+ T cells sorted from blood. This TCR came from a man under 40 in good health. The CDR3 region is CASRPGQDSYEQYF. The CDR3, as DNA: TGTGCCAGCAGACCCGGACAGGACTCCTACGAGCAGTACTTC.